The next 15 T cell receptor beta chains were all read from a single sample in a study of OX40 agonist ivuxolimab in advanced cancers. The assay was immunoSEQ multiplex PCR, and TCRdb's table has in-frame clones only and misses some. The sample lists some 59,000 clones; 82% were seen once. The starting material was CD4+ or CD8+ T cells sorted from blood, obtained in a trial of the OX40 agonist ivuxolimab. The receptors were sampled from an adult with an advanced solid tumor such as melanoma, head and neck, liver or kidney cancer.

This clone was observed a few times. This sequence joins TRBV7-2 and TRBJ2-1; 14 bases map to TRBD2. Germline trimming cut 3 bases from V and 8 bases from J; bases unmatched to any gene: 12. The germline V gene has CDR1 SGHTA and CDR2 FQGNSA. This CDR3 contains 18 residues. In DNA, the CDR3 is TGTGCCAGCAGCTTGCAACCGGGACTAGCGGGGGCTTTCTATGAGCAGTTCTTC. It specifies CASSLQPGLAGAFYEQFF.

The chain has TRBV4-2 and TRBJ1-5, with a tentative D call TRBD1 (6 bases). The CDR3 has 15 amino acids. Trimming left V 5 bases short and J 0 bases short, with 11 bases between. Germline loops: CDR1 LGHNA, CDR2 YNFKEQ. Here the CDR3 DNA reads TGTGCCAGCAGCGGCGGGACACATAGCAATCAGCCCCAGCATTTT. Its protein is CASSGGTHSNQPQHF.

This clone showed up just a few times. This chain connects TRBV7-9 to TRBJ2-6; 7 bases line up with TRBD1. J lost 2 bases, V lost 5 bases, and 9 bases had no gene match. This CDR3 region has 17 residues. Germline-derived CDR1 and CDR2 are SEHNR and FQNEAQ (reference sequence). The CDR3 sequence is CASSPGQVGPGANVLTF. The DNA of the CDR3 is TGTGCCAGCAGCCCCGGACAGGTGGGGCCTGGGGCCAACGTCCTGACTTTC.

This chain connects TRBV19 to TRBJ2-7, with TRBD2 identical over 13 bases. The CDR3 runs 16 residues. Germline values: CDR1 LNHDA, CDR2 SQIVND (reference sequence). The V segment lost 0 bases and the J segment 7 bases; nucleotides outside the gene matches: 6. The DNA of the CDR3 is TGTGCCAGTAGTATAGAAGGACTAGCGGGAGCGAGGGAGCAGTACTTC. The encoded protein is CASSIEGLAGAREQYF.

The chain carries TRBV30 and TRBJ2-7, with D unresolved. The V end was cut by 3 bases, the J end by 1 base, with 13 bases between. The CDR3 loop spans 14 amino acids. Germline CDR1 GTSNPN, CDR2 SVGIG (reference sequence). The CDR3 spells CAWSSFGPSYEQYF. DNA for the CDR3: TGTGCCTGGAGCTCGTTCGGGCCGTCCTACGAGCAGTACTTC. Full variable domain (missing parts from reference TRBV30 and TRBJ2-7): SQTIHQWPATLVQPVGSPLSLECTVEGTSNPNLYWYRQAAGRGLQLLFYSVGIGQISSEVPQNLSASRPQDRQFILSSKKLLLSDSGFYLCAWSSFGPSYEQYFGPGTRLTVT.

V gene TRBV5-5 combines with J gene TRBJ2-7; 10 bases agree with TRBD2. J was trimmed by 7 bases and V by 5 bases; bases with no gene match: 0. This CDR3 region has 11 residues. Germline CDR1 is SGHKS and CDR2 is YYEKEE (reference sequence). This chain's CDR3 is CASSSGGEQYF. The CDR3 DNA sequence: TGTGCCAGCAGTAGCGGGGGGGAGCAGTACTTC.

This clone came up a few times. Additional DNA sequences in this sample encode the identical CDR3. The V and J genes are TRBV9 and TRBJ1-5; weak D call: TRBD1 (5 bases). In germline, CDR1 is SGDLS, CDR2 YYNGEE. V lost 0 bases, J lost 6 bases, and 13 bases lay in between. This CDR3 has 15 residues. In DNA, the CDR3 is TGTGCCAGCAGCGTAGGGCAGGGAGAATTTCAGCCCCAGCATTTT. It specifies CASSVGQGEFQPQHF.

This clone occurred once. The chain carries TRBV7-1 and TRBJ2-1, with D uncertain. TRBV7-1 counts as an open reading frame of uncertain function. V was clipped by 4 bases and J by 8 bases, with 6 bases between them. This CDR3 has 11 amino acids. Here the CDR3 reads CASSLDDEQFF. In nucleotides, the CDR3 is TGTGCCAGCAGCTTAGATGATGAGCAGTTCTTC.

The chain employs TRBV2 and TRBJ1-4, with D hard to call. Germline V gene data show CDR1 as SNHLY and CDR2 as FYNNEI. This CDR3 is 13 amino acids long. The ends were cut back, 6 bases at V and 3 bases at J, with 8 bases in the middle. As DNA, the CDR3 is TGTGCCAGCAGCTTGAACGCTAATGAAAAACTGTTTTTT. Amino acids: CASSLNANEKLFF.

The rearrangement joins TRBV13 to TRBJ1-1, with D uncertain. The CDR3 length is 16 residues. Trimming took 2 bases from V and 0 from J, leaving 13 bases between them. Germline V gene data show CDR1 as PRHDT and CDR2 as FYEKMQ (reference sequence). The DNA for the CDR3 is TGTGCCAGCAGCTTAAATCACAGACGAATGAACACTGAAGCTTTCTTT. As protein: CASSLNHRRMNTEAFF.

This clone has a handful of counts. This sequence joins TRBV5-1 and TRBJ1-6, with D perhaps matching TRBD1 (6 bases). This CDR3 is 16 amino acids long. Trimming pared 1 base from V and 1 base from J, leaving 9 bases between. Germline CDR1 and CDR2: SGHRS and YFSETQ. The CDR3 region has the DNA TGCGCCAGCAGCTTGAAAGGGGGGTCCTATAATTCACCCCTCCACTTT. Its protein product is CASSLKGGSYNSPLHF.

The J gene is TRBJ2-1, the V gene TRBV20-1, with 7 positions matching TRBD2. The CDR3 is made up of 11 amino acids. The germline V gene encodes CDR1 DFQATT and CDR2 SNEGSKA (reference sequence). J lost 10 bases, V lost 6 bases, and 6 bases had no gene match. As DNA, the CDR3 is TGCAGTGCCCGGACTAGTTTGGAGCAGTTCTTC. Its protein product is CSARTSLEQFF.

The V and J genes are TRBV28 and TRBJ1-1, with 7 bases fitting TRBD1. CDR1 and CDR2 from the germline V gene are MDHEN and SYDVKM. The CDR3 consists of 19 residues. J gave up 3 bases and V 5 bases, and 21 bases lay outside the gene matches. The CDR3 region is CASSPPLSRQGQTDTEAFF. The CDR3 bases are TGTGCCAGCAGTCCTCCCCTTAGCAGACAGGGCCAAACAGACACTGAAGCTTTCTTT.

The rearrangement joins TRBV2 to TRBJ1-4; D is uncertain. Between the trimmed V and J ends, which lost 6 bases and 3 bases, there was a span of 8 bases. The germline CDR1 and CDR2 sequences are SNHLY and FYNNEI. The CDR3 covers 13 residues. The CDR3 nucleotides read TGTGCCAGCAGCCGGGTGGCTAATGAAAAACTGTTTTTT. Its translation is CASSRVANEKLFF.

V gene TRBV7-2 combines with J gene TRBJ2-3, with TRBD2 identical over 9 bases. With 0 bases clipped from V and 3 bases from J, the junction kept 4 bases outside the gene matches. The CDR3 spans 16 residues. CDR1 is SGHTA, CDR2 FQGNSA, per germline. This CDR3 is CASSLASGRGTDTQYF. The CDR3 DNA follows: TGTGCCAGCAGCTTAGCTAGCGGGAGAGGGACAGATACGCAGTATTTT.